The rows below give T cell receptor beta chains drawn from one sample of a study of blood T cells in healthy people across ages. TCRdb itself ran the 5' RACE reads through MiXCR, one entry per CDR3 protein. Of more than 1,400,000 distinct CDR3 sequences in the sample, 42% were seen once. Sequenced material: blood. These receptors were collected from a woman under 30 in good health. Both conserved end residues are part of each CDR3. The D gene is left open where the match is weak. Only some rows state a clone size, as once, few, many or a class for expanded clones.

d_call: -
v_call: TRBV29-1
j_call: TRBJ1-1
clone_size: few
cdr3_nt: TGCAGCGTGGCGCGGGGACCGATGAACACTGAAGCTTTCTTT
cdr3_aa: CSVARGPMNTEAFF

d_call: -
v_call: TRBV3-1
j_call: TRBJ2-7
clone_size: many
cdr3_nt: TGTGCCAGCAGCCGTAGCGAAAGCTACGAGCAGTACTTC
cdr3_aa: CASSRSESYEQYF

d_call: -
v_call: TRBV4-1
j_call: TRBJ2-2
clone_size: -
cdr3_nt: TGCGCCAGCAGCTATGGAAGGTCTTCAGGGACCGGGGAGCTGTTTTTT
cdr3_aa: CASSYGRSSGTGELFF

d_call: TRBD2
v_call: TRBV20-1
j_call: TRBJ2-1
clone_size: -
cdr3_nt: TGCAGTGCTAGAGGACTAGCGGGCCCCCTTTTCTTCTACAATGAGCAGTTCTTC
cdr3_aa: CSARGLAGPLFFYNEQFF

d_call: -
v_call: TRBV20-1
j_call: TRBJ1-2
clone_size: -
cdr3_nt: TGCAGTGCCCCCAAGGGGAACTATGGCTACACCTTC
cdr3_aa: CSAPKGNYGYTF

d_call: TRBD2
v_call: TRBV14
j_call: TRBJ2-1
clone_size: -
cdr3_nt: TGTGCCAGCAGCCAATATCTAGCGGGGTCGGAGCAGTTCTTC
cdr3_aa: CASSQYLAGSEQFF

d_call: -
v_call: TRBV6-1
j_call: TRBJ2-3
clone_size: -
cdr3_nt: TGTGCCAGCAGGGGAGCGCGGCCACCCACAGATACGCAGTATTTT
cdr3_aa: CASRGARPPTDTQYF

d_call: -
v_call: TRBV2
j_call: TRBJ2-3
clone_size: -
cdr3_nt: TGTGCCAGCAGTGAGTCCGGGATGGGAGATACGCAGTATTTT
cdr3_aa: CASSESGMGDTQYF

d_call: -
v_call: TRBV4-1
j_call: TRBJ2-7
clone_size: -
cdr3_nt: TGCGCCAGCAGCCTCCGAGGGGGTCGGGACACCACCTACGAGCAGTACTTC
cdr3_aa: CASSLRGGRDTTYEQYF

d_call: TRBD2
v_call: TRBV20-1
j_call: TRBJ2-7
clone_size: -
cdr3_nt: TGCAGTGCTAGAGCCCGGACTAGCGGGGGGGCCATATTCAATGAGCAGTACTTC
cdr3_aa: CSARARTSGGAIFNEQYF

d_call: -
v_call: TRBV25-1
j_call: TRBJ2-1
clone_size: -
cdr3_nt: TGTGCCAGCAGTGAACGATGGATTTCAGCCCCTCGCGAGTTCTTC
cdr3_aa: CASSERWISAPREFF

d_call: -
v_call: TRBV5-1
j_call: TRBJ1-1
clone_size: -
cdr3_nt: TGCGCCAGCAGCTTCGACCCAGCAAATGAAGCTTTCTTT
cdr3_aa: CASSFDPANEAFF

d_call: -
v_call: TRBV5-1
j_call: TRBJ1-2
clone_size: -
cdr3_nt: TGCGCCAGCAGCTTATTGGGAGCCGGCAGCTCCTATGGCTACACCTTC
cdr3_aa: CASSLLGAGSSYGYTF

d_call: -
v_call: TRBV29-1
j_call: TRBJ1-6
clone_size: few
cdr3_nt: TGCAGCGCTAGGACCGGGCAAGGGGATTCACCCCTCCACTTT
cdr3_aa: CSARTGQGDSPLHF

d_call: TRBD1
v_call: TRBV4-1
j_call: TRBJ1-1
clone_size: -
cdr3_nt: TGCGCCAGCAGCCAGGGAATAGTTGGGACAGGGCCCACTGAAGCTTTCTTT
cdr3_aa: CASSQGIVGTGPTEAFF

d_call: -
v_call: TRBV15
j_call: TRBJ2-7
clone_size: -
cdr3_nt: TGTGCCACCAGCAGAGATCTGGGGGCTAGCTCCTACGAGCAGTACTTC
cdr3_aa: CATSRDLGASSYEQYF

d_call: -
v_call: TRBV25-1
j_call: TRBJ2-5
clone_size: -
cdr3_nt: TGTGCCAGCAGTGAGGCGGGAAAGGTCAATGAGCAGTACTTC
cdr3_aa: CASSEAGKVNEQYF

d_call: TRBD2
v_call: TRBV20-1
j_call: TRBJ2-3
clone_size: -
cdr3_nt: TGCAGTGCTAGAAGGCCTAGCGGGGGGGCCCCCACAGGTACGCAGTATTTT
cdr3_aa: CSARRPSGGAPTGTQYF

d_call: -
v_call: TRBV12-3/TRBV12-4
j_call: TRBJ2-3
clone_size: -
cdr3_nt: TGTGCCAGCTGGAGGGGGGTCGATACGCAGTATTTT
cdr3_aa: CASWRGVDTQYF

d_call: -
v_call: TRBV7-2
j_call: TRBJ1-2
clone_size: -
cdr3_nt: TGTGCCAGCAGCTTCTCAGAGGTGGCATGGGGCTACACCTTC
cdr3_aa: CASSFSEVAWGYTF

d_call: TRBD2
v_call: TRBV6-6
j_call: TRBJ2-1
clone_size: -
cdr3_nt: TGTGCCAGCAGTTACTTAGGACTAGCGGGCCCCAGGAATGAGCAGTTCTTC
cdr3_aa: CASSYLGLAGPRNEQFF

d_call: TRBD2
v_call: TRBV24-1
j_call: TRBJ2-5
clone_size: -
cdr3_nt: TGTGCCACCAGTGATTTGGCAGCTGTGGCGGGGGGCCAAGAGACCCAGTACTTC
cdr3_aa: CATSDLAAVAGGQETQYF

d_call: -
v_call: TRBV30
j_call: TRBJ1-4
clone_size: few
cdr3_nt: TGTGCCTGGAGTGTATACCAGGGTGGGGGAACTAATGAAAAACTGTTTTTT
cdr3_aa: CAWSVYQGGGTNEKLFF

d_call: -
v_call: TRBV6-5
j_call: TRBJ2-7
clone_size: -
cdr3_nt: TGTGCCAGCAGTTACTCGGACGGGAGCTCCTACGAGCAGTACTTC
cdr3_aa: CASSYSDGSSYEQYF

d_call: -
v_call: TRBV5-1
j_call: TRBJ1-2
clone_size: few
cdr3_nt: TGCGCCAGCAGCTTTGTGGACTCACCGTCCTATGGCTACACCTTC
cdr3_aa: CASSFVDSPSYGYTF

d_call: -
v_call: TRBV11-2
j_call: TRBJ2-7
clone_size: few
cdr3_nt: TGTGCCAGCAGCTTAGGCTCTCACGAGCAGTACTTC
cdr3_aa: CASSLGSHEQYF

d_call: -
v_call: TRBV19
j_call: TRBJ2-5
clone_size: -
cdr3_nt: TGTGCCAGTAGTACCCACGGCGCGAATGAGCAGTACTTC
cdr3_aa: CASSTHGANEQYF

d_call: -
v_call: TRBV6-1
j_call: TRBJ1-1
clone_size: -
cdr3_nt: TGTGCCAGCAGATGGCGGGGAAGCACTGAAGCTTTCTTT
cdr3_aa: CASRWRGSTEAFF

d_call: TRBD1
v_call: TRBV12-3/TRBV12-4
j_call: TRBJ1-6
clone_size: few
cdr3_nt: TGTGCCAGCAGTCAAGCCGGGACAGGGGTTTCACCCCTCCACTTT
cdr3_aa: CASSQAGTGVSPLHF

d_call: -
v_call: TRBV24-1
j_call: TRBJ2-5
clone_size: -
cdr3_nt: TGTGCCACCAGTGGCCCCCGGGGGGCTGGCGAGACCCAGTACTTC
cdr3_aa: CATSGPRGAGETQYF